This is a list of T cell receptor beta chains from one sample in a study of shared clonotypes between healthy human individuals. Sequencing used immunoSEQ multiplex PCR; TCRdb keeps in-frame clones, though not all of them. The repertoire holds approximately 2.1 million clones, with approximately 93% as singletons. The source material was naive CD4+ T cells from PBMCs. Receptor source: a man aged 18 to 30 in good health. Some clones in this sample may be carry-over from other donors' samples. CDR3s include the opening cysteine and the closing phenylalanine or tryptophan. The order of the fields is D gene, J gene, V gene, CDR3 protein, CDR3 DNA. D genes are given only for firm matches.

>TRBD1|TRBJ2-7|TRBV28
CATGGAGTGGYEQYF
TGTGCCACCGGGGGGGCCGGGACAGGGGGCTACGAGCAGTACTTC
>TRBD1|TRBJ1-2|TRBV28
CASSLSYRGRRYTF
TGTGCCAGCAGTTTATCTTACAGGGGGCGGAGGTACACCTTC
>TRBD2|TRBJ2-1|TRBV6-5
CASSSSTSGSRYEQFF
TGTGCCAGCAGTTCCTCCACTAGCGGGAGCAGGTATGAGCAGTTCTTC
>-|TRBJ1-3|TRBV7-9
CASSLGSGNTIYF
TGTGCCAGCAGCTTGGGATCTGGAAACACCATATATTTT
>-|TRBJ1-5|TRBV2
CASSPGGNQPQHF
TGTGCCAGCAGCCCCGGAGGCAATCAGCCCCAGCATTTT
>TRBD2|TRBJ2-1|TRBV7-9
CASSLSGASYNEQFF
TGTGCCAGCAGCTTAAGCGGGGCTTCCTACAATGAGCAGTTCTTC
>-|TRBJ1-5|TRBV2
CASRGTRDWNQPQHF
TGTGCCAGCAGGGGTACTAGGGATTGGAATCAGCCCCAGCATTTT
>-|TRBJ1-2|TRBV5-4
CASSQGDNYGYTF
TGTGCCAGCAGCCAGGGAGATAACTATGGCTACACCTTC
>-|TRBJ1-3|TRBV5-6
CASSPFSGNTIYF
TGTGCCAGCAGCCCCTTCTCTGGAAACACCATATATTTT
>-|TRBJ2-5|TRBV7-2
CASSLLGNQETQYF
TGTGCCAGCAGCTTACTCGGGAACCAAGAGACCCAGTACTTC
>TRBD2|TRBJ2-1|TRBV11-2
CASSLGLANYNEQFF
TGTGCCAGCAGCCTAGGACTAGCGAACTACAATGAGCAGTTCTTC
>-|TRBJ2-6|TRBV11-2
CASRKPGSSGANVLTF
TGTGCCAGCAGGAAACCGGGGAGTTCTGGGGCCAACGTCCTGACTTTC
>-|TRBJ1-1|TRBV18
CASSPSVGAEAFF
TGTGCCAGCTCACCTTCGGTCGGGGCTGAAGCTTTCTTT
>TRBD2|TRBJ2-1|TRBV19
CASSIASSGLYNEQFF
TGTGCCAGTAGTATAGCGTCTAGCGGGCTATACAATGAGCAGTTCTTC
>-|TRBJ2-1|TRBV28
CASSFPGQYNEQFF
TGTGCCAGCAGTTTCCCCGGACAGTACAATGAGCAGTTCTTC
>-|TRBJ2-7|TRBV15
CATSRLGTLSSYEQYF
TGTGCCACCAGCAGACTAGGGACTTTAAGCTCCTACGAGCAGTACTTC